The 24 T cell receptor beta chains reported below all come from one sample, sequenced in a study of response to subunit inactivated influenza vaccine. MiXCR, run by TCRdb on the RT-PCR reads, gives a single entry per CDR3 protein. The sample gives roughly 500,000 distinct CDR3 sequences, about 15% of which show up once; 3% is in the top ten. The material was CD4+ T cells sorted from PBMCs, obtained approximately 25 months after vaccination. These receptors were collected from a man between 50 and 75 years old who received an inactivated influenza vaccine.

The V gene is TRBV7-6, the J gene TRBJ2-3; TRBD1 might be the D (5 bases). The CDR3 runs to 13 residues. Trimming shortened V by 7 bases and J by 4 bases, and 12 bases separated the two germline ends. In germline, CDR1 is SGHVS, CDR2 FNYEAQ. Here the CDR3 reads CASKGHSADTQYF. The CDR3 nucleotides read TGTGCCAGCAAGGGGCACAGTGCAGATACGCAGTATTTT.

The J gene is TRBJ2-7, the V gene TRBV20-1; possible D gene TRBD1, 6 bases. The germline CDR1 and CDR2 sequences are DFQATT and SNEGSKA (reference sequence). The CDR3 has 16 amino acids. Trimming took off 3 bases at V and 5 bases at J, with 23 bases between the two ends. The CDR3 coding sequence is TGCAGTGCTAGTGGGTGGACAGCTTCTAGTGCCCACGAGCAGTACTTC. Amino acid sequence: CSASGWTASSAHEQYF.

The chain uses TRBV5-1 and TRBJ2-2, with D uncertain. CDR1 SGHRS and CDR2 YFSETQ come from the germline V gene. V was shortened by 0 bases and J by 2 bases, with 8 bases between the two germline ends. The CDR3 spans 15 residues. The CDR3 protein is CASSLVVSNTGELFF. DNA for the CDR3: TGCGCCAGCAGCTTGGTGGTCAGCAACACCGGGGAGCTGTTTTTT. The entire variable domain, with the rest obtained from reference TRBV5-1 and TRBJ2-2, is as follows: KAGVTQTPRYLIKTRGQQVTLSCSPISGHRSVSWYQQTPGQGLQFLFEYFSETQRNKGNFPGRFSGRQFSNSRSEMNVSTLELGDSALYLCASSLVVSNTGELFFGEGSRLTVL.

This chain joins TRBV4-1 and TRBJ2-7; TRBD2 matches 7 bases. This CDR3 is 15 amino acids long. J was trimmed by 1 base and V by 4 bases; bases with no gene match: 7. Germline lookup yields CDR1 MGHRA and CDR2 YSYEKL. The DNA of the CDR3 is TGCGCCAGCAGCCCTAACACGGGAGGATCCTACGAGCAGTACTTC. Translated: CASSPNTGGSYEQYF.

This clonotype was detected many times. The chain combines TRBV5-1 with TRBJ2-1; 11 nucleotides match TRBD2. Trimming cost V 2 bases and J 0 bases; bases outside gene matches: 4. The CDR3 runs 17 residues. Per the germline V gene, CDR1 is SGHRS and CDR2 is YFSETQ. The CDR3 DNA follows: TGCGCCAGCAGCTTCACTAGCGGGAGAGTCTCCTACAATGAGCAGTTCTTC. This codes for CASSFTSGRVSYNEQFF.

The gene calls are TRBV29-1 and TRBJ1-1, with 8 bases lining up with TRBD1. The V gene's germline CDR1 is SQVTM and CDR2 ANQGSEA. This CDR3 region has 10 residues. V lost 0 bases to trimming and J lost 14 bases; unmatched junction nucleotides: 2. The CDR3 DNA reads TGCAGCGTTGAAGAACAGGGGGGATTCTTT. This sequence encodes CSVEEQGGFF.

The sample holds a few counts of this clonotype. The chain carries TRBV10-3 and TRBJ1-1, with D unresolved. The CDR3 has 14 residues. The germline V gene encodes CDR1 ENHRY and CDR2 SYGVKD. V lost 2 bases, J lost 0 bases, and 7 bases lay in between. CDR3 nucleotide sequence: TGTGCCATCAGTGAGGGAAAAGTGAACACTGAAGCTTTCTTT. This codes for CAISEGKVNTEAFF.

This clonotype was detected many times. The chain couples TRBV5-5 to TRBJ1-6; D may be TRBD1 (6 bases). Germline lookup yields CDR1 SGHKS and CDR2 YYEKEE (reference sequence). The CDR3 is made up of 17 amino acids. Trimming removed 4 bases from V and 7 bases from J, with 21 bases in between. In DNA, the CDR3 is TGTGCCAGCAGCCCAGAAGGGGGGCCCTGGGTAAATTCACCCCTCCACTTT. It is translated as CASSPEGGPWVNSPLHF. The full variable domain, its missing parts supplied by reference TRBV5-5 and TRBJ1-6, is DAGVTQSPTHLIKTRGQQVTLRCSPISGHKSVSWYQQVLGQGPQFIFQYYEKEERGRGNFPDRFSARQFPNYSSELNVNALLLGDSALYLCASSPEGGPWVNSPLHFGNGTRLTVT.

The chain joins TRBV12-3 or TRBV12-4 to TRBJ2-3; D might be TRBD2 (6 bases). Trimming cost V 1 base and J 4 bases, with 9 bases left between them. The length of the CDR3 is 14 residues. This CDR3 reads CASSLGGTSDTQYF. The CDR3 DNA sequence: TGTGCCAGCAGTTTAGGCGGGACTTCAGATACGCAGTATTTT.

This clonotype occurred a few times. The rearrangement links TRBV10-3 to TRBJ2-1; possibly TRBD1 or TRBD2 for D (5 bases each). CDR3 length equals 13 residues. The V gene's germline CDR1 is ENHRY and CDR2 SYGVKD. V lost 0 bases and J lost 9, with 9 bases in between. CDR3 DNA: TGTGCCATCAGTGAGTCGACGGGGCGTGAGCAGTTCTTC. Protein product: CAISESTGREQFF.

This clonotype showed up just a few times. The chain couples TRBV20-1 to TRBJ2-7, with D tentatively TRBD1 (5 bases). Looked up from germline, CDR1 is DFQATT and CDR2 is SNEGSKA (reference sequence). CDR3 size: 14 residues. The V and J ends lost 6 bases and 2 bases respectively, with 17 bases between them. CDR3 sequence (DNA): TGCAGTGCCCGTCGTTTGGACATTGCCTACGAGCAGTACTTC. It specifies CSARRLDIAYEQYF.

This chain joins TRBV27 and TRBJ1-5; possibly TRBD1 for D (5 bases). The V gene's germline CDR1 is MNHEY and CDR2 SMNVEV (reference sequence). This CDR3 region has 15 residues. Trimming cost V 0 bases and J 7 bases, with 13 bases left between them. CDR3 DNA sequence: TGTGCCAGCAGTTTATCGGGGCAGTATGGCCAGCCCCAGCATTTT. It translates to CASSLSGQYGQPQHF.

This clonotype was found a few times. This chain uses TRBV20-1 with TRBJ2-7; D not resolved. This CDR3 comprises 13 residues. CDR1 and CDR2 (germline): DFQATT, SNEGSKA (reference sequence). The V end was cut by 6 bases, the J end by 2 bases, with 14 bases between. The CDR3 here is CSAAVAVTYEQYF. CDR3 DNA: TGCAGTGCAGCCGTGGCGGTGACCTACGAGCAGTACTTC.

The chain uses TRBV12-3 or TRBV12-4 and TRBJ2-5; 7 bases are shared with TRBD1. Trimming cost V 5 bases and J 4 bases; bases outside gene matches: 13. This CDR3 contains 16 residues. CDR3 DNA sequence: TGTGCCAGCAGTCCCCCCCCGGGACAGCGCGGAGAGACCCAGTACTTC. Protein sequence: CASSPPPGQRGETQYF.

The rearrangement links TRBV12-3 or TRBV12-4 to TRBJ2-7; TRBD2 agrees at 14 bases. This CDR3 is 17 amino acids long. Trimming removed 1 base from V and 0 bases from J; junction bases left unmatched: 2. The CDR3 spells CASSLGLAGGSSYEQYF. As DNA, the CDR3 is TGTGCCAGCAGTTTAGGACTAGCGGGAGGGAGCTCCTACGAGCAGTACTTC.

The chain combines TRBV6-5 with TRBJ1-1; D is possibly TRBD1 (5 bases). Germline assignment: CDR1 MNHEY and CDR2 SVGAGI. The CDR3 has 15 residues. V lost 0 bases to trimming and J lost 5 bases, with 13 bases between them. This CDR3 reads CASSYSWKGVTEAFF. The DNA of the CDR3 is TGTGCCAGCAGTTACTCGTGGAAAGGGGTGACTGAAGCTTTCTTT.

J is TRBJ1-1 and V is TRBV5-1; the match to TRBD1 covers 7 bases. This CDR3 region has 17 residues. With V trimmed by 0 bases and J by 1 base, 9 bases remained unmatched. Germline V gene sequence: CDR1 SGHRS, CDR2 YFSETQ. The CDR3 loop is CASSLEGVRTGNTEAFF. CDR3 in DNA: TGCGCCAGCAGCTTGGAGGGGGTGCGGACAGGGAACACTGAAGCTTTCTTT.

The chain has TRBV19 and TRBJ2-2; D is unresolved. Germline CDR1 LNHDA, CDR2 SQIVND (reference sequence). The CDR3 has 14 amino acids. Trimming left V 9 bases short and J 0 bases short, with 11 bases between. The CDR3 nucleotides are TGTGCCAGCCATCCTGGCCCGAACACCGGGGAGCTGTTTTTT. Translating gives CASHPGPNTGELFF.

This clonotype was seen a few times. This chain joins TRBV4-2 and TRBJ1-1; D is unclear. CDR3 size: 14 residues. Germline CDR1 LGHNA, CDR2 YNFKEQ. Between the trimmed V and J ends, which lost 0 bases and 3 bases, there was a span of 8 bases. The CDR3 DNA is TGTGCCAGCAGCCAAGAGAGGAGGGACACTGAAGCTTTCTTT. This codes for CASSQERRDTEAFF.

The rearrangement uses TRBV15 and TRBJ1-5; D gene unclear. CDR1 LNHNV and CDR2 YYDKDF come from the germline V gene (reference sequence). The CDR3 spans 14 residues. The V and J ends lost 6 bases and 6 bases respectively, with 15 bases between them. This CDR3 is CATSQSGPGQPQHF. Here the CDR3 DNA reads TGTGCCACCAGTCAATCAGGCCCCGGTCAGCCCCAGCATTTT. The variable domain in full, with the rest retrieved from reference TRBV15 and TRBJ1-5, is DAMVIQNPRYQVTQFGKPVTLSCSQTLNHNVMYWYQQKSSQAPKLLFHYYDKDFNNEADTPDNFQSRRPNTSFCFLDIRSPGLGDTAMYLCATSQSGPGQPQHFGDGTRLSIL.

This clonotype was counted only a few times. V is TRBV20-1 and J is TRBJ2-3, with a tentative D call TRBD2 (6 bases). This CDR3 region has 16 residues. CDR1 DFQATT and CDR2 SNEGSKA come from the germline V gene (reference sequence). The V and J ends lost 5 bases and 2 bases respectively, with 20 bases between them. CDR3 region: CSAFPGSRSDTDTQYF. For the CDR3, the DNA is TGCAGTGCTTTCCCCGGGAGTAGGAGTGACACAGATACGCAGTATTTT.

This clonotype was counted ten times or more. The V gene is TRBV12-3 or TRBV12-4, the J gene TRBJ2-2; D is uncertain. The CDR3 sequence is 11 residues long. Trimming took off 4 bases at V and 6 bases at J, with 3 bases between the two ends. The chain's CDR3 is CASSYSGELFF. CDR3 nucleotide sequence: TGTGCCAGCAGTTATTCCGGGGAGCTGTTTTTT.

V gene TRBV20-1 combines with J gene TRBJ1-2; 10 bases fit TRBD1. J lost 7 bases, V lost 5 bases, and 4 bases had no gene match. The germline CDR1 and CDR2 sequences are DFQATT and SNEGSKA (reference sequence). This CDR3 is built from 12 residues. DNA for the CDR3: TGCAGTGCTTGGGACAGGGGAGGTGGCTACACCTTC. Encoded protein: CSAWDRGGGYTF.

The V gene is TRBV9, the J gene TRBJ2-1; tentatively, D is TRBD1 or TRBD2 (5 bases each). CDR3 length: 16 amino acids. The V gene's germline CDR1 is SGDLS and CDR2 YYNGEE. Trimming stripped 0 bases from V and 7 bases from J, with 17 bases between. The CDR3 sequence is CASSVGGMRTSNEQFF. The CDR3 DNA reads TGTGCCAGCAGCGTAGGGGGGATGAGGACCTCAAATGAGCAGTTCTTC.